The 15 T cell receptor beta chains in this list originate from one sample, sequenced in a study of shared clonotypes between healthy human individuals. Here immunoSEQ multiplex PCR was the method, and the copy in TCRdb shows in-frame clones only, minus some. This sample has 2 million to 2.5 million clones, with nearly 97% found just once. The sample consisted of naive CD4+ T cells sorted from blood. The subset: CD45RA+ positively selected. The receptors were sampled from a man between 18 and 35 years old in good health.

Of note for this clone: Within the sample, other DNA sequences also encode this same CDR3. The rearrangement links TRBV11-2 to TRBJ1-6, with 8 bases matching TRBD1. J was trimmed by 6 bases and V by 5 bases; bases with no gene match: 3. Germline values: CDR1 SGHAT, CDR2 FQNNGV. CDR3 length: 14 residues. CDR3 in amino acids: CASSPTGGNSPLHF. For the CDR3, the DNA is TGTGCCAGCAGCCCTACAGGGGGTAATTCACCCCTCCACTTT.

The chain employs TRBV2 and TRBJ1-2; a possible D gene is TRBD1 (6 bases). V was clipped by 7 bases and J by 2 bases, with 14 bases between them. The CDR3 runs to 14 residues. Germline V gene data show CDR1 as SNHLY and CDR2 as FYNNEI. The CDR3 nucleotides are TGTGCCAGCACCCTCACAGGGCCAAACTATGGCTACACCTTC. Its protein product is CASTLTGPNYGYTF.

The V gene is TRBV4-3, the J gene TRBJ2-7, with D uncertain. Trimming shortened V by 3 bases and J by 2 bases, and 14 bases separated the two germline ends. CDR3 length: 15 amino acids. Germline V CDR1 and CDR2: LGHNA, YSLEER. The CDR3 DNA reads TGCGCCAGCAGCCAGGAAAACTTCGTTCCCTACGAGCAGTACTTC. Encoded protein: CASSQENFVPYEQYF.

The chain uses TRBV11-3 and TRBJ2-5, with D perhaps TRBD1 or TRBD2 (5 bases each). Trimming took off 1 base at V and 2 bases at J, with 14 bases between the two ends. CDR3 size: 16 residues. CDR1 is SGHNT, CDR2 YENEEA, per germline. The chain's CDR3 is CASSLGLGPSQETQYF. The CDR3 DNA sequence: TGTGCCAGCAGCTTAGGATTGGGACCGTCGCAAGAGACCCAGTACTTC.

The gene calls are TRBV28 and TRBJ1-2, with D hard to call. Trimming pared 6 bases from V and 5 bases from J, leaving 13 bases between. The CDR3 totals 13 residues. From germline, CDR1 is MDHEN and CDR2 SYDVKM. CDR3 region: CASSWGREYGYTF. CDR3 in DNA: TGTGCCAGCAGCTGGGGAAGGGAATATGGCTACACCTTC.

The rearrangement joins TRBV6-5 to TRBJ2-7; 13 bases fit TRBD2. Germline V gene lookup returns CDR1 MNHEY and CDR2 SVGAGI. This CDR3 has 15 residues. V lost 6 bases to trimming and J lost 4 bases; unmatched junction nucleotides: 6. Written as DNA, the CDR3 is TGTGCCAGCAGCCTGGGACTAGCGGGAATATACGAGCAGTACTTC. Its translation is CASSLGLAGIYEQYF.

The rearrangement joins TRBV18 to TRBJ1-2; D unclear. The length of the CDR3 is 13 residues. Germline V lookup: CDR1 KGHSH, CDR2 LQKENI. V lost 6 bases, J lost 0 bases, and 8 bases lay in between. CDR3 amino acids: CASSNQANYGYTF. The CDR3 region has the DNA TGTGCCAGCTCCAATCAGGCTAACTATGGCTACACCTTC.

A note on this clone: Other DNA sequences in this sample translate to the same CDR3. The V gene is TRBV5-1, the J gene TRBJ2-1, with D possibly being TRBD2 (5 bases). Germline CDR1 SGHRS, CDR2 YFSETQ. V was pared by 0 bases and J by 4 bases, with 11 bases between. The CDR3 consists of 15 residues. CDR3 coding DNA: TGCGCCAGCAGCTTGGAGAGCGGATCATACAATGAGCAGTTCTTC. It specifies CASSLESGSYNEQFF.

The chain has TRBV6-6 and TRBJ1-3, with D possibly matching TRBD1 (6 bases). The CDR3 contains 15 residues. Looked up from germline, CDR1 is MNHNY and CDR2 is SVGAGI (reference sequence). V was shortened by 7 bases and J by 4 bases, with 17 bases between the two germline ends. CDR3 nucleotide sequence: TGTGCCAGCAACCGCTCGGGGGGGCTCGGAAACACCATATATTTT. Protein: CASNRSGGLGNTIYF.

The rearrangement links TRBV27 to TRBJ1-5; D unclear. The germline CDR1 and CDR2 sequences are MNHEY and SMNVEV (reference sequence). The V end was cut by 2 bases, the J end by 0 bases, with 8 bases between. The CDR3 has 15 amino acids. This chain's CDR3 is CASSLQAYSNQPQHF. The CDR3 bases are TGTGCCAGCAGTTTACAGGCCTATAGCAATCAGCCCCAGCATTTT.

This rearrangement joins TRBV9 to TRBJ1-1; the D is unclear. The germline V gene encodes CDR1 SGDLS and CDR2 YYNGEE. Trimming shortened V by 3 bases and J by 0 bases, and 9 bases separated the two germline ends. The CDR3 is 14 amino acids. The CDR3 reads CASSDGLMNTEAFF. The DNA for the CDR3 is TGTGCCAGCAGCGACGGGCTCATGAACACTGAAGCTTTCTTT.

The chain has TRBV28 and TRBJ2-3, with TRBD2 matching 10 bases. Germline CDR1 reads MDHEN; CDR2 reads SYDVKM. CDR3 size: 16 residues. J gave up 5 bases and V 1 base, and 6 bases lay outside the gene matches. CDR3 sequence reads: CASSLSQRGGQDTQYF. The CDR3 nucleotides read TGTGCCAGCAGTTTATCCCAGCGGGGGGGCCAAGATACGCAGTATTTT.

The chain employs TRBV5-8 and TRBJ2-7; D not resolved. The CDR3 runs to 11 residues. V was shortened by 4 bases and J by 3 bases, with 5 bases between the two germline ends. Germline assignment: CDR1 SGHTS and CDR2 YDEGEE. The CDR3, as DNA: TGTGCCAGCAGCCTTTACTACGAGCAGTACTTC. Its translation is CASSLYYEQYF.

The J gene is TRBJ1-2, the V gene TRBV5-4, with D perhaps TRBD1 (5 bases). This CDR3 has 13 residues. Germline CDR1 SGHNT, CDR2 YYREEE (reference sequence). The V and J ends lost 4 bases and 8 bases respectively, with 15 bases between them. The CDR3 nucleotides read TGTGCCAGCAGCGCCGTCAGGGAGGGCGGCTACACCTTC. Its protein product is CASSAVREGGYTF.

The rearrangement links TRBV11-3 to TRBJ1-2, with 8 positions matching TRBD1. CDR1 is SGHNT and CDR2 is YENEEA in the germline V gene. V trimming: 5 bases; J trimming: 7 bases; junction bases outside the gene matches: 9. The CDR3 is made up of 14 amino acids. The CDR3, as DNA: TGTGCCAGCAGCCACGGGACAGGCATGCTTGGCTACACCTTC. Residues: CASSHGTGMLGYTF. Full variable domain (remainder filled in from reference TRBV11-3 and TRBJ1-2): EAGVVQSPRYKIIEKKQPVAFWCNPISGHNTLYWYLQNLGQGPELLIRYENEEAVDDSQLPKDRFSAERLKGVDSTLKIQPAELGDSAVYLCASSHGTGMLGYTFGSGTRLTVV.